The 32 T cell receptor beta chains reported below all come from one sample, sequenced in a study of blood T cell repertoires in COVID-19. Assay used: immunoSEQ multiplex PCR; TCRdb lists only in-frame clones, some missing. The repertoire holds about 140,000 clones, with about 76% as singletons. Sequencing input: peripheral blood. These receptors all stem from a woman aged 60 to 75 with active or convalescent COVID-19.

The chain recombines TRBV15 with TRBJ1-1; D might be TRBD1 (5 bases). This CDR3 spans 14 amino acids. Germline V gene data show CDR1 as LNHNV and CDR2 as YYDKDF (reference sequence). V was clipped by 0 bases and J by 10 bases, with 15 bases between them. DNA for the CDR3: TGTGCCACCAGCAGAGATAGTGGGGGAGGCAGAGCTTTCTTT. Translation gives CATSRDSGGGRAFF. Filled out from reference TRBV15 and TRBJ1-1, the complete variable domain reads DAMVIQNPRYQVTQFGKPVTLSCSQTLNHNVMYWYQQKSSQAPKLLFHYYDKDFNNEADTPDNFQSRRPNTSFCFLDIRSPGLGDTAMYLCATSRDSGGGRAFFGQGTRLTVV.

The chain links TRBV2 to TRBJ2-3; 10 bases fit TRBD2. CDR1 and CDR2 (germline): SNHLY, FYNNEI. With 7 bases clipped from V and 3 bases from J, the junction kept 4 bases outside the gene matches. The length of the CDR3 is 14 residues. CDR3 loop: CASKPGLATDTQYF. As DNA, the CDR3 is TGTGCCAGCAAACCGGGACTAGCGACAGATACGCAGTATTTT.

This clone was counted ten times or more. CDR3 DNA: TGTGCCAGCAGTTTTCGCGACGAGCAGTACTTC. Translated: CASSFRDEQYF. The V gene is TRBV12-3 or TRBV12-4, the J gene TRBJ2-7; no firm D call. The CDR3 has 11 residues. Deletions cut 3 bases from V and 5 bases from J, with 5 bases between.

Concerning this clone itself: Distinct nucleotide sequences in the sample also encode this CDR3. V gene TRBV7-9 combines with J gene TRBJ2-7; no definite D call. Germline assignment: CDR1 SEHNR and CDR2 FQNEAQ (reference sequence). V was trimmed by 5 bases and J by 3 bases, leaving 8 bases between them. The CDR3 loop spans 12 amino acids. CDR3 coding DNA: TGTGCCAGCAGCCGAAACAGCTACGAGCAGTACTTC. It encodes CASSRNSYEQYF.

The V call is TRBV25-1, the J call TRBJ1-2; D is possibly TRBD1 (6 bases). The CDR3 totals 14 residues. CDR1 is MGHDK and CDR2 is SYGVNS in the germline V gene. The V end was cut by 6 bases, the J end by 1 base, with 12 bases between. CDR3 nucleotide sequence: TGTGCCAGCAGAAGAATAGGGGGTAACTATGGCTACACCTTC. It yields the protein CASRRIGGNYGYTF.

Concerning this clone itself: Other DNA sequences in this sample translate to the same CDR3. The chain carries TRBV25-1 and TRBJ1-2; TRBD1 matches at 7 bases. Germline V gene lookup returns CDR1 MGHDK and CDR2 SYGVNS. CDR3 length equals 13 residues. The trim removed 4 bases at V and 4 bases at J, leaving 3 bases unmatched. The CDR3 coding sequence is TGTGCCAGCAGTGCACAGGGGAGCTATGGCTACACCTTC. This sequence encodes CASSAQGSYGYTF.

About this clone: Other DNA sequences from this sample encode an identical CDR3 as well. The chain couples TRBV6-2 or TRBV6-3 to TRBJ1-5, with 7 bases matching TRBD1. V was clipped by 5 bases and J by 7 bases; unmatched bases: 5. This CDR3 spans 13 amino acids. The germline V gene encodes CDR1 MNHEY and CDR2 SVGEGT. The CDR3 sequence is CASSLQGGQPQHF. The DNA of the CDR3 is TGTGCCAGCAGTCTTCAGGGGGGCCAGCCCCAGCATTTT.

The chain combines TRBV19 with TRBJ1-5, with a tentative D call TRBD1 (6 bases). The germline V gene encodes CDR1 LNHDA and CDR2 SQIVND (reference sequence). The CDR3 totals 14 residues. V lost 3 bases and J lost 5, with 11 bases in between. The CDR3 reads CASSIRGNDQPQHF. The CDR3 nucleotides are TGTGCCAGTAGTATCAGGGGAAACGATCAGCCCCAGCATTTT. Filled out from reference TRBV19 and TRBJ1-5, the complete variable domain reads DGGITQSPKYLFRKEGQNVTLSCEQNLNHDAMYWYRQDPGQGLRLIYYSQIVNDFQKGDIAEGYSVSREKKESFPLTVTSAQKNPTAFYLCASSIRGNDQPQHFGDGTRLSIL.

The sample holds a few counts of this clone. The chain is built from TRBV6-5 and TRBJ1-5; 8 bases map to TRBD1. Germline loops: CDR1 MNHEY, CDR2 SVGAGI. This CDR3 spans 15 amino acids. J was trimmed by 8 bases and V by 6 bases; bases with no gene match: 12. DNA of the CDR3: TGTGCCAGCAGCGACCGACAGGGGATTGGGAAGCCCCAGCATTTT. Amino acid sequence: CASSDRQGIGKPQHF.

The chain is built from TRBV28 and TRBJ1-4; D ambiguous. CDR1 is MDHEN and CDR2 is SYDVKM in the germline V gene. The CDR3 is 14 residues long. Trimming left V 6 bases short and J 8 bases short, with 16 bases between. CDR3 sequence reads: CASRLPREGEKLFF. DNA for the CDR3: TGTGCCAGCAGATTACCAAGGGAGGGAGAAAAACTGTTTTTT.

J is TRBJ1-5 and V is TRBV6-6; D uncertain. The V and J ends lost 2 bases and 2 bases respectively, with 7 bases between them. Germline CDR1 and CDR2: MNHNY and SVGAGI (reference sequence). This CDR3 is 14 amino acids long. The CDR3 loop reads CASSYDTGNQPQHF. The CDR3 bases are TGTGCCAGCAGTTACGATACGGGCAATCAGCCCCAGCATTTT.

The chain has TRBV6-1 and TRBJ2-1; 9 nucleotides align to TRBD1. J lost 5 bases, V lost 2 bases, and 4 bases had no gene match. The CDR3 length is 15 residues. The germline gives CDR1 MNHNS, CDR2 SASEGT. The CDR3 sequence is CASSERQGGHNEQFF. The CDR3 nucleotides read TGTGCCAGCAGTGAAAGACAGGGGGGCCACAATGAGCAGTTCTTC.

CDR3 DNA: TGTGCCAGCAGCGCCGCCAGGGGGGATGGCTACACCTTC. Residues: CASSAARGDGYTF. The chain carries TRBV7-9 and TRBJ1-2, with 7 bases aligning to TRBD1. After removal of 5 bases from V and 6 bases from J, the junction contained 6 bases not matched to a gene. Germline values: CDR1 SEHNR, CDR2 FQNEAQ (reference sequence). CDR3 length equals 13 residues.

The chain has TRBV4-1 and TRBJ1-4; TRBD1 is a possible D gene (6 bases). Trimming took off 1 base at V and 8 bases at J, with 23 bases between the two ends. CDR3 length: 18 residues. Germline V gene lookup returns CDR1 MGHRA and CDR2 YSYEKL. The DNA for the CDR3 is TGCGCCAGCAGCCAAGGGGGCGGTACTGGACAGAAAGGGGAAAAACTGTTTTTT. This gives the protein CASSQGGGTGQKGEKLFF.

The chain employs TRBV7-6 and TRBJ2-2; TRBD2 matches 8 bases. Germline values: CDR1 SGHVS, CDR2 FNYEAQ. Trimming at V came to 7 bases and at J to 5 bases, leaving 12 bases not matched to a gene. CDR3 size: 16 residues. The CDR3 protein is CASTPAAGDITGELFF. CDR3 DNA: TGTGCCAGCACGCCCGCAGCGGGAGATATAACCGGGGAGCTGTTTTTT. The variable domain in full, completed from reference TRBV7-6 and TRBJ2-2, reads GAGVSQSPRYKVTKRGQDVALRCDPISGHVSLYWYRQALGQGPEFLTYFNYEAQQDKSGLPNDRFSAERPEGSISTLTIQRTEQRDSAMYRCASTPAAGDITGELFFGEGSRLTVL.

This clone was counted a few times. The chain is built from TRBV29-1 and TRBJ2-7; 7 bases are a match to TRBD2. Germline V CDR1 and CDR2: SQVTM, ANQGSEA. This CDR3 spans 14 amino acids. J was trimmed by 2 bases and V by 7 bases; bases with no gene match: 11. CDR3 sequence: CSAASGTGTYEQYF. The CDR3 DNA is TGCAGCGCCGCAAGCGGGACGGGGACCTACGAGCAGTACTTC.

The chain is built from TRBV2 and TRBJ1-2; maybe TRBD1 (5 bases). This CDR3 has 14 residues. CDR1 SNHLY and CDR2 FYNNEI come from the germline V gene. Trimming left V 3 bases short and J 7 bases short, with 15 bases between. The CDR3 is CASSDVGVVAGYTF. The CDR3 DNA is TGTGCCAGCAGTGACGTAGGGGTGGTGGCTGGCTACACCTTC. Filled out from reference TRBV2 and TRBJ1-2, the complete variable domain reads EPEVTQTPSHQVTQMGQEVILRCVPISNHLYFYWYRQILGQKVEFLVSFYNNEISEKSEIFDDQFSVERPDGSNFTLKIRSTKLEDSAMYFCASSDVGVVAGYTFGSGTRLTVV.

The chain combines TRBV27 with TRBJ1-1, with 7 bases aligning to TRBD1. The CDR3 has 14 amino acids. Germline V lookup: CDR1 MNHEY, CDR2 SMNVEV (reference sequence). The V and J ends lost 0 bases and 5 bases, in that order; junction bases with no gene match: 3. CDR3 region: CASSLSGGWTEAFF. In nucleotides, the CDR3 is TGTGCCAGCAGTTTATCAGGGGGCTGGACTGAAGCTTTCTTT.

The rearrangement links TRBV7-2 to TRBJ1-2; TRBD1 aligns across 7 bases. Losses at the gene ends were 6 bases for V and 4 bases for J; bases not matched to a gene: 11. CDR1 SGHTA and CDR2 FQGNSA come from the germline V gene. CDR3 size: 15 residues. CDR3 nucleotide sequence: TGTGCCAGCAGTTTCCGACAGGGATGGGCCTATGGCTACACCTTC. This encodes CASSFRQGWAYGYTF.

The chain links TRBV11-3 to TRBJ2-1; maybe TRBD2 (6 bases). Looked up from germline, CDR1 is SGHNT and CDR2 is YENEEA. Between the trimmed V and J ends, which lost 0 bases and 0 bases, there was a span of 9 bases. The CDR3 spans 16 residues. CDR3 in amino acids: CASSLEAGSSYNEQFF. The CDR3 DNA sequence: TGTGCCAGCAGCTTAGAAGCGGGTAGCTCCTACAATGAGCAGTTCTTC.

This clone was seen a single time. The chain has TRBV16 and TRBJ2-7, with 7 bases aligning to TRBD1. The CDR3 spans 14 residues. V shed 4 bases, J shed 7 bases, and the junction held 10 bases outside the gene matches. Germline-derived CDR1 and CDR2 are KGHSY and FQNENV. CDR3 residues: CASSRSTGFGEQYF. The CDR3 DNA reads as TGTGCCAGCAGCCGCTCGACAGGGTTCGGGGAGCAGTACTTC.

CDR3 protein: CASSEQGTHEQYV. CDR3 in DNA: TGTGCCAGCAGTGAACAGGGGACCCACGAGCAGTACGTC. The V gene is TRBV2, the J gene TRBJ2-7; TRBD1 is a possible D gene (6 bases). In germline, CDR1 is SNHLY, CDR2 FYNNEI. CDR3 length equals 13 residues. The ends were cut back, 2 bases at V and 5 bases at J, with 10 bases in the middle.

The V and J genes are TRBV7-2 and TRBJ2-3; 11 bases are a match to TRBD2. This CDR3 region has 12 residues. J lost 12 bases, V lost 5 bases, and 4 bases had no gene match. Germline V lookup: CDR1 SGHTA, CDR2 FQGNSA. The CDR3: CASSPTSGGQYF. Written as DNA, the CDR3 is TGTGCCAGCAGCCCTACTAGCGGGGGTCAGTATTTT.

The CDR3 protein is CASSFRYLAVQETQYF. In nucleotides, the CDR3 is TGTGCCAGCAGCTTTCGTTACCTAGCGGTACAAGAGACCCAGTACTTC. The V and J genes are TRBV7-9 and TRBJ2-5, with 7 bases aligning to TRBD2. V trimming: 3 bases; J trimming: 2 bases; junction bases outside the gene matches: 9. Germline assignment: CDR1 SEHNR and CDR2 FQNEAQ (reference sequence). The CDR3 contains 16 residues.

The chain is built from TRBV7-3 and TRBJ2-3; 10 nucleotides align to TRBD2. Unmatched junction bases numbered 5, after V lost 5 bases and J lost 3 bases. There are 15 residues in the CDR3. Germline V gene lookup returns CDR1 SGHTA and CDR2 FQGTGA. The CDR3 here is CASSPRLAGTDTQYF. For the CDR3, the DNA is TGTGCCAGCAGCCCGCGACTAGCGGGTACAGATACGCAGTATTTT.

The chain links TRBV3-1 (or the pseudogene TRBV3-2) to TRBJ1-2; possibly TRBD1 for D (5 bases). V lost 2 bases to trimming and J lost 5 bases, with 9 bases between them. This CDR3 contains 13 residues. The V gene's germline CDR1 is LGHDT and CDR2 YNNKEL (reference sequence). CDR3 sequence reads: CASSQKGSYGYTF. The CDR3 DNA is TGTGCCAGCAGCCAAAAGGGGTCGTATGGCTACACCTTC.

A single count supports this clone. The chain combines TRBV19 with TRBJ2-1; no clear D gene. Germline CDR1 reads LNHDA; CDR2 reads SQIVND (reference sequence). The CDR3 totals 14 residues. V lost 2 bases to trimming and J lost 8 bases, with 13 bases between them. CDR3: CASSIRSSDDEQFF. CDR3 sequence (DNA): TGTGCCAGTAGTATACGGTCTAGTGACGATGAGCAGTTCTTC.

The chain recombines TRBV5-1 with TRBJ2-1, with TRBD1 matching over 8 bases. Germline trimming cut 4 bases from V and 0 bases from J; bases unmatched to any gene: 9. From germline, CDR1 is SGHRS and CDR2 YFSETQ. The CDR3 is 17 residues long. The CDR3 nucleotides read TGCGCCAGCAGCCCGGGGACAGGCCAGAGCTCCTACAATGAGCAGTTCTTC. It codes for CASSPGTGQSSYNEQFF.

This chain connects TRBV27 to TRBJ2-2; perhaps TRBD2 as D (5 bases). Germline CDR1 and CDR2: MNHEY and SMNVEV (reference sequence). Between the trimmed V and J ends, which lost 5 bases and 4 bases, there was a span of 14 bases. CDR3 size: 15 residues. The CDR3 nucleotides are TGTGCCAGCAGTACTTTCCGGGATGTCACCGGGGAGCTGTTTTTT. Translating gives CASSTFRDVTGELFF.

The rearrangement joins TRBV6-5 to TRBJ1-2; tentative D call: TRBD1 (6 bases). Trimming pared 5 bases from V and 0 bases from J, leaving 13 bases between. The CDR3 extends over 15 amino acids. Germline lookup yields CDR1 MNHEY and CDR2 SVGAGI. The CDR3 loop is CASSPLQGSNYGYTF. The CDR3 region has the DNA TGTGCCAGCAGTCCCCTACAGGGCTCTAACTATGGCTACACCTTC.

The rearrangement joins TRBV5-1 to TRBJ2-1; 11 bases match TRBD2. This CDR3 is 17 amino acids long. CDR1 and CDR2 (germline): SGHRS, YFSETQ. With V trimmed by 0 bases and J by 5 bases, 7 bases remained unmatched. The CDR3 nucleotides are TGCGCCAGCAGCTTGGGGGTCGGGACTAGCGGCGACAATGAGCAGTTCTTC. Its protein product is CASSLGVGTSGDNEQFF. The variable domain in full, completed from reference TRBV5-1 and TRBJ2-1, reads KAGVTQTPRYLIKTRGQQVTLSCSPISGHRSVSWYQQTPGQGLQFLFEYFSETQRNKGNFPGRFSGRQFSNSRSEMNVSTLELGDSALYLCASSLGVGTSGDNEQFFGPGTRLTVL.

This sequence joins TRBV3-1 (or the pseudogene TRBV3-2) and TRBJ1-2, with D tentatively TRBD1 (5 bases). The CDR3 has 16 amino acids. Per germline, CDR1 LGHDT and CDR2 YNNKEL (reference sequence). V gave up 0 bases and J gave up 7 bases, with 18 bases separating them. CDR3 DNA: TGTGCCAGCAGCCAAGACAGGGTCGGCCTCAGTAGTGGCTACACCTTC. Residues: CASSQDRVGLSSGYTF.